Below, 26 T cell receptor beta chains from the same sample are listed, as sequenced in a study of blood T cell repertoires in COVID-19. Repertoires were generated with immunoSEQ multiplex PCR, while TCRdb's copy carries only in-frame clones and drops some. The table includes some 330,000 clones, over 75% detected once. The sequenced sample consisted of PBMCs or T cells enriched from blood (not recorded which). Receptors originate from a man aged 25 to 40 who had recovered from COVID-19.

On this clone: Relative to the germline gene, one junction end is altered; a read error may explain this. The CDR3 sequence: CAWSVRQTSTNTQYF. For the CDR3, the DNA is TGTGCCTGGAGTGTTCGACAGACTAGCACAAATACGCAGTATTTT. This rearrangement joins TRBV30 to TRBJ2-3, with 7 bases lining up with TRBD2. Germline V gene data show CDR1 as GTSNPN and CDR2 as SVGIG (reference sequence). This CDR3 is built from 15 residues.

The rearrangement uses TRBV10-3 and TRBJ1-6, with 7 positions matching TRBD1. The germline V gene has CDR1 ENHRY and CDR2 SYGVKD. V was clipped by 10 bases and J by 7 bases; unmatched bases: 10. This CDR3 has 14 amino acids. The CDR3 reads CATCEGAGNSPLHF. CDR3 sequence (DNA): TGTGCCACCTGTGAGGGGGCCGGAAATTCACCCCTCCACTTT.

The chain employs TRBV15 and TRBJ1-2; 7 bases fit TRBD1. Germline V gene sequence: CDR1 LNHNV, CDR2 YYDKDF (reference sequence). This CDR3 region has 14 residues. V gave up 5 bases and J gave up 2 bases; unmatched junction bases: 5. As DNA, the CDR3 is TGTGCCACCAGCGGACGGACAGGCAACTATGGCTACACCTTC. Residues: CATSGRTGNYGYTF.

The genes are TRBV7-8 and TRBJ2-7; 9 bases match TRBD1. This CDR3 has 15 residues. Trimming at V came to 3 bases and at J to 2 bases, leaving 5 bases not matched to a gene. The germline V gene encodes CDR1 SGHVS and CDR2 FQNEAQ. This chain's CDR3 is CASSFPGQGTYEQYF. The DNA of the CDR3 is TGTGCCAGCAGCTTCCCGGGACAGGGCACCTACGAGCAGTACTTC.

CDR3 in DNA: TGTGCCAGCAGCTTCGTTGGGGGGGATAGCAATCAGCCCCAGCATTTT. This translates into CASSFVGGDSNQPQHF. The gene calls are TRBV5-5 and TRBJ1-5; TRBD1 is a possible D gene (5 bases). The V end lost 2 bases, the J end lost 0 bases, and 12 bases lay between the germline ends. The length of the CDR3 is 16 residues. Germline CDR1 reads SGHKS; CDR2 reads YYEKEE (reference sequence).

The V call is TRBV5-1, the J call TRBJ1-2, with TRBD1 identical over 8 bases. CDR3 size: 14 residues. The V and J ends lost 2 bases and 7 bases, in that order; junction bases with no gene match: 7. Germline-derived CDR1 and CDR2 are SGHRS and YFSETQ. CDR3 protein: CASSFEQGAIGYTF. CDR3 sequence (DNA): TGCGCCAGCAGCTTTGAGCAGGGGGCGATTGGCTACACCTTC.

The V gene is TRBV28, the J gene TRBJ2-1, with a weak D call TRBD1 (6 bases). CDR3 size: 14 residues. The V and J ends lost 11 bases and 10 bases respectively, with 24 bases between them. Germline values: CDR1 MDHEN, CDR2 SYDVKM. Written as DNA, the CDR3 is TGTGCCGGGTCCCGGGACACCCCCTTAGGGGAGCAGTTCTTC. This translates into CAGSRDTPLGEQFF.

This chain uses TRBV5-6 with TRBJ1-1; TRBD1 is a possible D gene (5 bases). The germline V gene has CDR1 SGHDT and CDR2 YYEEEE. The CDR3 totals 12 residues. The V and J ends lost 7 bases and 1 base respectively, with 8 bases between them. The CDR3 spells CASGAGNTEAFF. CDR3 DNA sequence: TGTGCCAGCGGGGCAGGGAACACTGAAGCTTTCTTT.

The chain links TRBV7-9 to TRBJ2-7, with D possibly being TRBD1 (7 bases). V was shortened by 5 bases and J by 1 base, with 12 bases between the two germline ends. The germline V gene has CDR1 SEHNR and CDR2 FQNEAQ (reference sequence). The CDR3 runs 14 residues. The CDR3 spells CASSGGTASYEQYF. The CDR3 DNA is TGTGCCAGCAGCGGGGGGACAGCTTCCTACGAGCAGTACTTC. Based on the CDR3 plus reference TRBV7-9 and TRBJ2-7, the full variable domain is DTGVSQNPRHKITKRGQNVTFRCDPISEHNRLYWYRQTLGQGPEFLTYFQNEAQLEKSRLLSDRFSAERPKGSFSTLEIQRTEQGDSAMYLCASSGGTASYEQYFGPGTRLTVT.

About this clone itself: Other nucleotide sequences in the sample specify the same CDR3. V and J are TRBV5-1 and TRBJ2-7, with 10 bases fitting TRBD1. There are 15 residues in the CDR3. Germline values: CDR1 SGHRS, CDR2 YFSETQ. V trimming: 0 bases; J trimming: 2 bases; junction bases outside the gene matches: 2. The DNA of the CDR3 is TGCGCCAGCAGCTTGGAAGGGACAGGGGCCTACGAGCAGTACTTC. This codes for CASSLEGTGAYEQYF.

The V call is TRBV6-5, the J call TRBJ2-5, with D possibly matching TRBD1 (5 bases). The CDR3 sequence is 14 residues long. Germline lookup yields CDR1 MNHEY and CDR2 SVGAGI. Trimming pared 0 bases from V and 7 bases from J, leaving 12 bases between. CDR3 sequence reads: CASSYSGPAGTQYF. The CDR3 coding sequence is TGTGCCAGCAGTTACTCGGGGCCGGCCGGGACCCAGTACTTC.

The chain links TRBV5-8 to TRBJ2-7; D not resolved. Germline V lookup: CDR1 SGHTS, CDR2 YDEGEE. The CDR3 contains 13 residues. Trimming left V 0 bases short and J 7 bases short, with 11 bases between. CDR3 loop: CASSLAPNWEQYF. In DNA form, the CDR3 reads TGTGCCAGCAGCTTGGCCCCCAACTGGGAGCAGTACTTC.

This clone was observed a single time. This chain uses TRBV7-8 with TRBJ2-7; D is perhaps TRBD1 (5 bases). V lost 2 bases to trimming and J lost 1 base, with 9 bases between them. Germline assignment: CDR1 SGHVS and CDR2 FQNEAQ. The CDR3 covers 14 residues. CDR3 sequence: CASSLRQRSYEQYF. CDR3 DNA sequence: TGTGCCAGCAGCTTAAGACAGCGTTCCTACGAGCAGTACTTC.

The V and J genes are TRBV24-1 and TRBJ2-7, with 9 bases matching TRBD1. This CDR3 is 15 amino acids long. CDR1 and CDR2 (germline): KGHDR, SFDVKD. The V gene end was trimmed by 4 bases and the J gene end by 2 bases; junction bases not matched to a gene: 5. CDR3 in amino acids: CATSEGDRVTYEQYF. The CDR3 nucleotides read TGTGCCACCAGTGAGGGGGACAGGGTGACCTACGAGCAGTACTTC.

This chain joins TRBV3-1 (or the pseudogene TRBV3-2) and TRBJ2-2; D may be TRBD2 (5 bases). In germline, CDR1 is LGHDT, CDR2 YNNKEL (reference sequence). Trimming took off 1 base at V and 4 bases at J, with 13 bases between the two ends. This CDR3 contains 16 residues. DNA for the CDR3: TGTGCCAGCAGCCAAGTAGGTCAAGGGAGCACCGGGGAGCTGTTTTTT. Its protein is CASSQVGQGSTGELFF.

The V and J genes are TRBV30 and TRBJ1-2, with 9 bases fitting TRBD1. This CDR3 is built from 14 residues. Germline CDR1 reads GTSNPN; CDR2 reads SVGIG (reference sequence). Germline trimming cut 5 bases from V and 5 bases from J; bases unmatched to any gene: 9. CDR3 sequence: CAWEGQGGSYGYTF. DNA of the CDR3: TGTGCCTGGGAGGGACAGGGAGGAAGTTATGGCTACACCTTC. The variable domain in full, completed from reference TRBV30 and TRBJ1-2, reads SQTIHQWPATLVQPVGSPLSLECTVEGTSNPNLYWYRQAAGRGLQLLFYSVGIGQISSEVPQNLSASRPQDRQFILSSKKLLLSDSGFYLCAWEGQGGSYGYTFGSGTRLTVV.

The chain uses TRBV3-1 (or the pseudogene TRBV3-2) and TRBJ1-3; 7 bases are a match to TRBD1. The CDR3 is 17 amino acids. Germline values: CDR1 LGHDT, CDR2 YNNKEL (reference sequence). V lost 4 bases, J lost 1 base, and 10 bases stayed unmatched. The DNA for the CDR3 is TGTGCCAGCAGCCCCCCCCCGACAGGGTGGTCTGGAAACACCATATATTTT. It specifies CASSPPPTGWSGNTIYF.

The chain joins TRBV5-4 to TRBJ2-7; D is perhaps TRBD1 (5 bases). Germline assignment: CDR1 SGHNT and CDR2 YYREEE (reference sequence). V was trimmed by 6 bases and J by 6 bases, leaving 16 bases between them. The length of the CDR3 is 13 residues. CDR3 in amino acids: CASTLDRYSEQYF. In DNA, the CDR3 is TGTGCCAGCACCCTAGACAGATACAGCGAGCAGTACTTC.

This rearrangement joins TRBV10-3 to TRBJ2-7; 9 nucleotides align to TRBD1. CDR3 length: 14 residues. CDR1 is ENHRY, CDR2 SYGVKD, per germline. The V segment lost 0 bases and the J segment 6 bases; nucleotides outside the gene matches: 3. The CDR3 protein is CAISESGTGSEQYF. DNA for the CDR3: TGTGCCATCAGTGAGTCCGGGACAGGGAGCGAGCAGTACTTC.

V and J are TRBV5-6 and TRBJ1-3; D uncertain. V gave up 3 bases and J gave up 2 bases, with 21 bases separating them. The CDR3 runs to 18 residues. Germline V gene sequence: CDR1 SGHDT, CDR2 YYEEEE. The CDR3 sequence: CASSSDLDPTLTGNTIYF. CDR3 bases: TGTGCCAGCAGCTCTGATTTAGACCCGACATTGACTGGAAACACCATATATTTT.

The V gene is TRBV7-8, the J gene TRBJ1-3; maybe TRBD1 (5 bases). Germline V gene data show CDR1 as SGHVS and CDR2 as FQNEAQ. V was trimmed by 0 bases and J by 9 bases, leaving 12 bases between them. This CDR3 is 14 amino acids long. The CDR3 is CASSLAKGLFTIYF. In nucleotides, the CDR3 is TGTGCCAGCAGCTTAGCTAAGGGGTTGTTCACCATATATTTT.

The CDR3 loop is CASSASWGGNNEQFF. The DNA of the CDR3 is TGTGCCAGCAGCGCTTCTTGGGGGGGCAACAATGAGCAGTTCTTC. The chain recombines TRBV9 with TRBJ2-1; maybe TRBD2 (7 bases). This CDR3 region has 15 residues. Germline assignment: CDR1 SGDLS and CDR2 YYNGEE. V was clipped by 3 bases and J by 5 bases, with 15 bases between them. The full variable domain, in which reference TRBV9 and TRBJ2-1 provide the parts outside the CDR3, is DSGVTQTPKHLITATGQRVTLRCSPRSGDLSVYWYQQSLDQGLQFLIQYYNGEERAKGNILERFSAQQFPDLHSELNLSSLELGDSALYFCASSASWGGNNEQFFGPGTRLTVL.

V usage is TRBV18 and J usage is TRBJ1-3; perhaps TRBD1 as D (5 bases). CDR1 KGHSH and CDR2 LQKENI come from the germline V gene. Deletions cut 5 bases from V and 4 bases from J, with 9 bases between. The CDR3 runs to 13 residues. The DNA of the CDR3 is TGTGCCAGCTCAGGGACTGGAGGAAACACCATATATTTT. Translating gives CASSGTGGNTIYF.

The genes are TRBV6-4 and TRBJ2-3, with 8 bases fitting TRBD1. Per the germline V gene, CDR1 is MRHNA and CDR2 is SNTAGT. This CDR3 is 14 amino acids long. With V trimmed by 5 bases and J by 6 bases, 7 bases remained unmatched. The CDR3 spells CASSQGAEEDTQYF. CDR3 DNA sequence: TGTGCCAGCAGTCAGGGGGCCGAAGAGGATACGCAGTATTTT.

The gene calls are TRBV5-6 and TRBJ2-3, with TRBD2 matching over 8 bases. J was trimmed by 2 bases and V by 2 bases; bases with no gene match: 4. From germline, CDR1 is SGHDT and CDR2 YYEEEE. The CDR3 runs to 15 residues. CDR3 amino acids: CASSFFSGVTDTQYF. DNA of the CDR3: TGTGCCAGCAGCTTCTTTAGCGGGGTCACAGATACGCAGTATTTT.

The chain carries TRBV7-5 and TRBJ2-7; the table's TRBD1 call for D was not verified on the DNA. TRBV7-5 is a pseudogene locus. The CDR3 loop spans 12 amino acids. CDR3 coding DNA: TGTGCCAGAAGCCTAGGGTGGGGCCCTAAAGGCTTC. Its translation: CARSLGWGPKGF.